A selection of T cell receptor beta chains follows, all from one sample in a study of shared clonotypes between healthy human individuals. TCRdb's copy holds only in-frame clones and misses some; the assay was immunoSEQ multiplex PCR. The sample lists some 1,400,000 clones; about 96% were seen once. Sequenced input: naive CD4+ T cells sorted from blood. The receptors were sampled from a man between 25 and 39 years old in good health. Both conserved end residues are part of each CDR3. Fields, in order: J gene, V gene, clone size, CDR3 length, D gene, CDR3 DNA, CDR3 protein. D genes are given only for firm matches. Not all rows give a size; the values are once, few, many and, for expanded clones, a class.

j_call: TRBJ2-1
v_call: TRBV5-1
clone_size: NA
cdr3_length: 16
d_call: TRBD2
cdr3_nt: TGCGCCAGCAGCCCGGGACTAGCGGGATCTCACAATGAGCAGTTCTTC
cdr3_aa: CASSPGLAGSHNEQFF

j_call: TRBJ2-1
v_call: TRBV29-1
clone_size: NA
cdr3_length: 8
d_call: NA
cdr3_nt: TGCAGCGTGGCGGAGCAGTTCTTC
cdr3_aa: CSVAEQFF

j_call: TRBJ2-3
v_call: TRBV5-1
clone_size: NA
cdr3_length: 19
d_call: TRBD2
cdr3_nt: TGCGCCAGCAGCTTGGCGTCTAGCGGGAATTGGGGCCGGGCAGATACGCAGTATTTT
cdr3_aa: CASSLASSGNWGRADTQYF

j_call: TRBJ2-4
v_call: TRBV7-9
clone_size: NA
cdr3_length: 14
d_call: NA
cdr3_nt: TGTGCCAGCAGCTTAAGGGGGGGCAAAAACATTCAGTACTTC
cdr3_aa: CASSLRGGKNIQYF

j_call: TRBJ2-3
v_call: TRBV7-2
clone_size: NA
cdr3_length: 14
d_call: NA
cdr3_nt: TGTGCCAGCAGGCCCCAGACTAGCACAGATACGCAGTATTTT
cdr3_aa: CASRPQTSTDTQYF

j_call: TRBJ1-2
v_call: TRBV28
clone_size: NA
cdr3_length: 15
d_call: TRBD1
cdr3_nt: TGTGCCAGCAGTAAGACAGGGGGCAAGGACTATGGCTACACCTTC
cdr3_aa: CASSKTGGKDYGYTF

j_call: TRBJ2-3
v_call: TRBV5-1
clone_size: NA
cdr3_length: 17
d_call: NA
cdr3_nt: TGCGCCAGCAGCTTGGCCTCGGGGGGCACTAGCACAGATACGCAGTATTTT
cdr3_aa: CASSLASGGTSTDTQYF

j_call: TRBJ2-3
v_call: TRBV5-4
clone_size: once
cdr3_length: 14
d_call: NA
cdr3_nt: TGTGCCAGCAGCCACGTGTCAAGCACAGATACGCAGTATTTT
cdr3_aa: CASSHVSSTDTQYF

j_call: TRBJ2-1
v_call: TRBV28
clone_size: NA
cdr3_length: 15
d_call: NA
cdr3_nt: TGTGCCAGCAGTCCCGTAGCCTGGCGCGGGAATGAGCAGTTCTTC
cdr3_aa: CASSPVAWRGNEQFF

j_call: TRBJ2-7
v_call: TRBV9
clone_size: NA
cdr3_length: 14
d_call: NA
cdr3_nt: TGTGCCAGCAGCGTAGGAGGCACATACTACGAGCAGTACTTC
cdr3_aa: CASSVGGTYYEQYF

j_call: TRBJ2-7
v_call: TRBV7-2
clone_size: NA
cdr3_length: 14
d_call: NA
cdr3_nt: TGTGCCAGCAGCCCCGGACCAAGTTACTACGAGCAGTACTTC
cdr3_aa: CASSPGPSYYEQYF

j_call: TRBJ1-4
v_call: TRBV28
clone_size: few
cdr3_length: 15
d_call: TRBD1
cdr3_nt: TGTGCCAGCAGTTTAGTGGAGGGGGCGCGTGAAAAACTGTTTTTT
cdr3_aa: CASSLVEGAREKLFF

j_call: TRBJ1-4
v_call: TRBV27
clone_size: once
cdr3_length: 15
d_call: NA
cdr3_nt: TGTGCCAGCAGTTACGTTGGGGAGGGTAATGAAAAACTGTTTTTT
cdr3_aa: CASSYVGEGNEKLFF

j_call: TRBJ2-2
v_call: TRBV5-1
clone_size: NA
cdr3_length: 11
d_call: NA
cdr3_nt: TGCGCCAGCAGCCCGGCCGGGGAGCTGTTTTTT
cdr3_aa: CASSPAGELFF

j_call: TRBJ2-5
v_call: TRBV10-1
clone_size: NA
cdr3_length: 15
d_call: TRBD1
cdr3_nt: TGCGCCAGCAGTTCGGGACAGGGGGTCGAAGAGACCCAGTACTTC
cdr3_aa: CASSSGQGVEETQYF

j_call: TRBJ1-5
v_call: TRBV6-1
clone_size: NA
cdr3_length: 13
d_call: NA
cdr3_nt: TGTGCCAGCAGTGGGGGCAGCTCTCAGCCCCAGCATTTT
cdr3_aa: CASSGGSSQPQHF

j_call: TRBJ2-5
v_call: TRBV4-1
clone_size: NA
cdr3_length: 17
d_call: TRBD1
cdr3_nt: TGCGCCAGCAGCCAAGATCCGGGCAGGGGGCAAAGAGAGACCCAGTACTTC
cdr3_aa: CASSQDPGRGQRETQYF

j_call: TRBJ2-1
v_call: TRBV29-1
clone_size: NA
cdr3_length: 15
d_call: TRBD2
cdr3_nt: TGCAGCGTTACCCGACTAGCGGGAGATTACAATGAGCAGTTCTTC
cdr3_aa: CSVTRLAGDYNEQFF

j_call: TRBJ2-7
v_call: TRBV19
clone_size: NA
cdr3_length: 14
d_call: TRBD2
cdr3_nt: TGTGCCAGTAGTGCTCGACTAGCTCCCGACGAGCAGTACTTC
cdr3_aa: CASSARLAPDEQYF

j_call: TRBJ2-4
v_call: TRBV11-2
clone_size: NA
cdr3_length: 17
d_call: TRBD2
cdr3_nt: TGTGCCAGCAGCTTAGATCTGGCAGGACTAGCGGGTGGGATTCAGTACTTC
cdr3_aa: CASSLDLAGLAGGIQYF

j_call: TRBJ2-1
v_call: TRBV5-1
clone_size: NA
cdr3_length: 16
d_call: NA
cdr3_nt: TGCGCCAGCAGCTTGGAGGGGCGGCTAGTGAACAATGAGCAGTTCTTC
cdr3_aa: CASSLEGRLVNNEQFF

j_call: TRBJ2-7
v_call: TRBV28
clone_size: NA
cdr3_length: 18
d_call: TRBD1
cdr3_nt: TGTGCCAGCAGTTTATGGGGGACAGGGGGTTGGGACTCCTACGAGCAGTACTTC
cdr3_aa: CASSLWGTGGWDSYEQYF

j_call: TRBJ2-1
v_call: TRBV5-6
clone_size: NA
cdr3_length: 13
d_call: TRBD2
cdr3_nt: TGTGCCAGCAGCAGACTAGCGGGCAATGAGCAGTTCTTC
cdr3_aa: CASSRLAGNEQFF

j_call: TRBJ2-5
v_call: TRBV10-1
clone_size: NA
cdr3_length: 16
d_call: TRBD2
cdr3_nt: TGCGCCAGCAGCCTGGCCGGGGTGCGGGAGGGGGAGACCCAGTACTTC
cdr3_aa: CASSLAGVREGETQYF

j_call: TRBJ1-5
v_call: TRBV4-1
clone_size: NA
cdr3_length: 22
d_call: TRBD1
cdr3_nt: TGCGCCAGCAGCCAAGAAGTGACCGGCCGGGACAGGGGACCGTATAGCAATCAGCCCCAGCATTTT
cdr3_aa: CASSQEVTGRDRGPYSNQPQHF

j_call: TRBJ2-1
v_call: TRBV9
clone_size: once
cdr3_length: 15
d_call: NA
cdr3_nt: TGTGCCAGCACCGGACAGCCCAGCTCCTACAATGAGCAGTTCTTC
cdr3_aa: CASTGQPSSYNEQFF

j_call: TRBJ2-7
v_call: TRBV4-3
clone_size: NA
cdr3_length: 17
d_call: TRBD2
cdr3_nt: TGCGCCAGCAGCCAAGCTCTCTTCAGCGGGGGGACATACGAGCAGTACTTC
cdr3_aa: CASSQALFSGGTYEQYF

j_call: TRBJ1-2
v_call: TRBV6-5
clone_size: NA
cdr3_length: 13
d_call: NA
cdr3_nt: TGTGCCAGCAGGGTGTTAGGGGCCGGCGGCTACACCTTC
cdr3_aa: CASRVLGAGGYTF

j_call: TRBJ2-3
v_call: TRBV7-2
clone_size: NA
cdr3_length: 14
d_call: NA
cdr3_nt: TGTGCCAGCAGCGAGGCGGGCCCCACAGATACGCAGTATTTT
cdr3_aa: CASSEAGPTDTQYF

j_call: TRBJ2-1
v_call: TRBV28
clone_size: NA
cdr3_length: 13
d_call: NA
cdr3_nt: TGTGCCAGCAGTTTCCCCCCTTCCAATGAGCAGTTCTTC
cdr3_aa: CASSFPPSNEQFF

j_call: TRBJ1-4
v_call: TRBV5-1
clone_size: NA
cdr3_length: 14
d_call: NA
cdr3_nt: TGCGCCAGCAGCTTTGAAAAGGGTGATGAAAAACTGTTTTTT
cdr3_aa: CASSFEKGDEKLFF

j_call: TRBJ1-1
v_call: TRBV27
clone_size: NA
cdr3_length: 15
d_call: NA
cdr3_nt: TGTGCCAGCAATCGGTGGGCAGACCCTAAAAGTGAAGCTTTCTTT
cdr3_aa: CASNRWADPKSEAFF

j_call: TRBJ2-5
v_call: TRBV5-1
clone_size: NA
cdr3_length: 12
d_call: NA
cdr3_nt: TGCGCCAGCAGCCCGTACCAAGAGACCCAGTACTTC
cdr3_aa: CASSPYQETQYF

j_call: TRBJ2-3
v_call: TRBV9
clone_size: NA
cdr3_length: 15
d_call: NA
cdr3_nt: TGTGCCAGCAGCACTACCTCGGACTCGCGTGTTACGCAGTATTTT
cdr3_aa: CASSTTSDSRVTQYF

j_call: TRBJ2-2
v_call: TRBV6-5
clone_size: NA
cdr3_length: 15
d_call: NA
cdr3_nt: TGTGCCAGCACTCTCGAGGCGATCTACACCGGGGAGCTGTTTTTT
cdr3_aa: CASTLEAIYTGELFF

j_call: TRBJ2-7
v_call: TRBV21-1
clone_size: NA
cdr3_length: 13
d_call: NA
cdr3_nt: TGTGCCAGCAGCAAAAGAAGCCTCTACGAGCAGTACTTC
cdr3_aa: CASSKRSLYEQYF

j_call: TRBJ2-1
v_call: TRBV7-9
clone_size: NA
cdr3_length: 18
d_call: TRBD2
cdr3_nt: TGTGCCAGCAGCTTAGCGTTGTCTAGCGGGGCCAACTACAATGAGCAGTTCTTC
cdr3_aa: CASSLALSSGANYNEQFF

j_call: TRBJ2-2
v_call: TRBV18
clone_size: NA
cdr3_length: 16
d_call: TRBD2
cdr3_nt: TGTGCCAGCTCACCTGCCGCGGGAGCGAACACCGGGGAGCTGTTTTTT
cdr3_aa: CASSPAAGANTGELFF

j_call: TRBJ1-5
v_call: TRBV5-6
clone_size: NA
cdr3_length: 15
d_call: NA
cdr3_nt: TGTGCCAGCAGCCCCTGGGGTGGGGGAAATCAGCCCCAGCATTTT
cdr3_aa: CASSPWGGGNQPQHF

j_call: TRBJ2-1
v_call: TRBV29-1
clone_size: once
cdr3_length: 15
d_call: TRBD2
cdr3_nt: TGCAGCGCGGGAGCGGGGCCGAGCTCCTACAATGAGCAGTTCTTC
cdr3_aa: CSAGAGPSSYNEQFF

j_call: TRBJ1-2
v_call: TRBV6-5
clone_size: NA
cdr3_length: 15
d_call: TRBD1
cdr3_nt: TGTGCCAGCAGGAACCGGGACAGCATTCGCTATGGCTACACCTTC
cdr3_aa: CASRNRDSIRYGYTF

j_call: TRBJ2-7
v_call: TRBV28
clone_size: NA
cdr3_length: 15
d_call: NA
cdr3_nt: TGTGCCAGCAAACCTCAGGTCCTTAATTCCTACGAGCAGTACTTC
cdr3_aa: CASKPQVLNSYEQYF

j_call: TRBJ2-7
v_call: TRBV7-3
clone_size: NA
cdr3_length: 15
d_call: NA
cdr3_nt: TGTGCCAGCAGCTTAAATGGAGGGCCCACCTACGAGCAGTACTTC
cdr3_aa: CASSLNGGPTYEQYF

j_call: TRBJ2-3
v_call: TRBV10-2
clone_size: NA
cdr3_length: 16
d_call: NA
cdr3_nt: TGCGCCAGCACCGAGGGGACCAGCGGGCACACAGATACGCAGTATTTT
cdr3_aa: CASTEGTSGHTDTQYF

j_call: TRBJ1-4
v_call: TRBV5-4
clone_size: NA
cdr3_length: 17
d_call: NA
cdr3_nt: TGTGCCAGCAGCTACGACCGCCCAGGGGCAACTAATGAAAAACTGTTTTTT
cdr3_aa: CASSYDRPGATNEKLFF

j_call: TRBJ2-7
v_call: TRBV4-2
clone_size: NA
cdr3_length: 12
d_call: NA
cdr3_nt: TGTGCCAGCAGCCAAGACTCCTACGAGCAGTACTTC
cdr3_aa: CASSQDSYEQYF

j_call: TRBJ2-1
v_call: TRBV5-5
clone_size: NA
cdr3_length: 14
d_call: NA
cdr3_nt: TGTGCCAGCAGCTTTACGGGAAGCTACAATGAGCAGTTCTTC
cdr3_aa: CASSFTGSYNEQFF

j_call: TRBJ2-7
v_call: TRBV6-5
clone_size: NA
cdr3_length: 13
d_call: NA
cdr3_nt: TGTGCCAGCAACCAGGGACCTACCTACGAGCAGTACTTC
cdr3_aa: CASNQGPTYEQYF

j_call: TRBJ2-5
v_call: TRBV7-6
clone_size: NA
cdr3_length: 14
d_call: TRBD2
cdr3_nt: TGTGCCAGCAGCCATAGCGGGGTGGGTGAGACCCAGTACTTC
cdr3_aa: CASSHSGVGETQYF

j_call: TRBJ1-3
v_call: TRBV9
clone_size: NA
cdr3_length: 14
d_call: NA
cdr3_nt: TGTGCCAGCAGCGTAGAAGGCACTGGAAACACCATATATTTT
cdr3_aa: CASSVEGTGNTIYF

j_call: TRBJ2-2
v_call: TRBV5-4
clone_size: NA
cdr3_length: 14
d_call: NA
cdr3_nt: TGTGCCAGCAGCGGAAACGGGAAGCCCGGGGAGCTGTTTTTT
cdr3_aa: CASSGNGKPGELFF

j_call: TRBJ1-1
v_call: TRBV5-4
clone_size: once
cdr3_length: 17
d_call: NA
cdr3_nt: TGTGCCAGCAGCCCTATCGGGGACACTTTTAGGCAGCGAGAAGCTTTCTTT
cdr3_aa: CASSPIGDTFRQREAFF

j_call: TRBJ2-1
v_call: TRBV4-1
clone_size: NA
cdr3_length: 17
d_call: NA
cdr3_nt: TGCGCCAGCAGCCAAGTATGGACCGACCGATCCTACAATGAGCAGTTCTTC
cdr3_aa: CASSQVWTDRSYNEQFF

j_call: TRBJ1-1
v_call: TRBV7-9
clone_size: NA
cdr3_length: 12
d_call: NA
cdr3_nt: TGTGCCAGCAGCCCGGCGACAGCGGAAGCTTTCTTT
cdr3_aa: CASSPATAEAFF

j_call: TRBJ2-1
v_call: TRBV10-3
clone_size: NA
cdr3_length: 15
d_call: NA
cdr3_nt: TGTGCCATCACCAGGGTTCCAAGCTCCTACAATGAGCAGTTCTTC
cdr3_aa: CAITRVPSSYNEQFF